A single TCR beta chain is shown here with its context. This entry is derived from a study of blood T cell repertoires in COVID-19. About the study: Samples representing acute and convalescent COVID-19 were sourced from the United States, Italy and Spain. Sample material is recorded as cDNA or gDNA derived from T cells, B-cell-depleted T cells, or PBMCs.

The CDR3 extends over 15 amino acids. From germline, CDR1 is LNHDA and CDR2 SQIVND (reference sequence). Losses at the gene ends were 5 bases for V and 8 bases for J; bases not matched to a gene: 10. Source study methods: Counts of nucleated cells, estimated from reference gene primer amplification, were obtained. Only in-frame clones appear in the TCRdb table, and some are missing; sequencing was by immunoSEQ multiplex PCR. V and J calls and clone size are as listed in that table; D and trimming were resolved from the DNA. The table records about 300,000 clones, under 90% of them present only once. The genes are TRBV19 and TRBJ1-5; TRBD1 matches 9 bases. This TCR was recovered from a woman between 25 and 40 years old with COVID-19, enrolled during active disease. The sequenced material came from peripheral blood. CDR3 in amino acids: CASSSSPQGAKPQHF. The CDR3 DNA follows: TGTGCCAGTAGTTCCTCACCACAGGGGGCGAAGCCCCAGCATTTT.